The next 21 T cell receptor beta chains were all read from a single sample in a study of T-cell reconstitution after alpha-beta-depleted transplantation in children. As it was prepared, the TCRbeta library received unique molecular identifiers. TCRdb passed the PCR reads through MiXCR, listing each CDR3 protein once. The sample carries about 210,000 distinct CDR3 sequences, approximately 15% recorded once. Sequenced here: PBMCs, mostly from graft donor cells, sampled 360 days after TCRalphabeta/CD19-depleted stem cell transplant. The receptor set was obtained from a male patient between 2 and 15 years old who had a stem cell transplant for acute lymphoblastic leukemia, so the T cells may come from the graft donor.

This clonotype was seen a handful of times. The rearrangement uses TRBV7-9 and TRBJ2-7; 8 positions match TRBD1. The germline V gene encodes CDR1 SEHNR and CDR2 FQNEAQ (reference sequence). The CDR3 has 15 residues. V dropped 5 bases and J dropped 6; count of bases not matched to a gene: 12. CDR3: CASSATGGSEGEQYF. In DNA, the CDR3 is TGTGCCAGCAGCGCAACAGGGGGAAGTGAGGGCGAGCAGTACTTC.

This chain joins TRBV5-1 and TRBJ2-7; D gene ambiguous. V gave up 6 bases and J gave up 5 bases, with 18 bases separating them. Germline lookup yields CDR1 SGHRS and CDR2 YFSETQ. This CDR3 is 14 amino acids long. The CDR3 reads CASTTNKDPHEQYF. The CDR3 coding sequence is TGCGCCAGCACCACGAACAAGGACCCGCACGAGCAGTACTTC.

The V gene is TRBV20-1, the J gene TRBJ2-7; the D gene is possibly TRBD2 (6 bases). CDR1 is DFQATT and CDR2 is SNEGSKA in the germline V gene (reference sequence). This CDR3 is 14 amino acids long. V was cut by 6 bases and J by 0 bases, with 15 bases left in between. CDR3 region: CSAPHPEGSYEQYF. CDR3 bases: TGCAGTGCCCCGCACCCGGAGGGCTCCTACGAGCAGTACTTC.

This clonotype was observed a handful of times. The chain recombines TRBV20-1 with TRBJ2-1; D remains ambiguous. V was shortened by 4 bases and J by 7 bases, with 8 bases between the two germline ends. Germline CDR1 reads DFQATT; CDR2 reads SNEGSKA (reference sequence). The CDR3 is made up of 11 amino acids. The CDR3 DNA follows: TGCAGTGCTAATCCGCCGAATGAGCAGTTCTTC. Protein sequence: CSANPPNEQFF.

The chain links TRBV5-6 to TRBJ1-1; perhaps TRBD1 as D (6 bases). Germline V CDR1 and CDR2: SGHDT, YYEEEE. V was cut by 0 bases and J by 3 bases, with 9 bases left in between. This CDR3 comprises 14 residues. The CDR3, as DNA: TGTGCCAGCAGCTTGGCAGGGGTTGACACTGAAGCTTTCTTT. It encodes CASSLAGVDTEAFF.

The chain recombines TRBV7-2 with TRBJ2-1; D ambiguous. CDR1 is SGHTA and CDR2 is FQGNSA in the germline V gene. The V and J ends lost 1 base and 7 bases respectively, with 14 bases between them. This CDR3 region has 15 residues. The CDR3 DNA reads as TGTGCCAGCAGCTTAGGGTCGGTAGGGCTTAATGAGCAGTTCTTC. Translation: CASSLGSVGLNEQFF. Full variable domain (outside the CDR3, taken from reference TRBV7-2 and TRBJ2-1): GAGVSQSPSNKVTEKGKDVELRCDPISGHTALYWYRQSLGQGLEFLIYFQGNSAPDKSGLPSDRFSAERTGGSVSTLTIQRTQQEDSAVYLCASSLGSVGLNEQFFGPGTRLTVL.

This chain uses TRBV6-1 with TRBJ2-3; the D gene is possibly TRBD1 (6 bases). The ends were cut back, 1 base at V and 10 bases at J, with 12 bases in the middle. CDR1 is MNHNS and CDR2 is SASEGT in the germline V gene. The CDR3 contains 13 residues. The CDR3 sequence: CASSEVLQGAQYF. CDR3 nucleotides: TGTGCCAGCAGTGAAGTCTTACAGGGAGCGCAGTATTTT.

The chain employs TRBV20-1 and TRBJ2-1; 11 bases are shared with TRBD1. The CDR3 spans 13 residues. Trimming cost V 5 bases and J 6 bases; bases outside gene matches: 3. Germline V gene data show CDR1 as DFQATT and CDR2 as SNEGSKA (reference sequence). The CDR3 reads CSAPGQGVNEQFF. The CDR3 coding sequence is TGCAGTGCTCCGGGACAGGGGGTCAATGAGCAGTTCTTC.

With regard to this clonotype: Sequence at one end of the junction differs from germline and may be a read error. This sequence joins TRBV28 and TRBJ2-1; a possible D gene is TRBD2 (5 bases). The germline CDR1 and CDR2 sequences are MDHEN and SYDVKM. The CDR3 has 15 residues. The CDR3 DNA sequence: TGTGCCAGCAGACCCTGGGAGAGCTCCTACATTGAGCAGTTCTTC. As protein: CASRPWESSYIEQFF. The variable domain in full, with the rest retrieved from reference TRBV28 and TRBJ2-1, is DVKVTQSSRYLVKRTGEKVFLECVQDMDHENMFWYRQDPGLGLRLIYFSYDVKMKEKGDIPEGYSVSREKKERFSLILESASTNQTSMYLCASRPWESSYIEQFFGPGTRLTVL.

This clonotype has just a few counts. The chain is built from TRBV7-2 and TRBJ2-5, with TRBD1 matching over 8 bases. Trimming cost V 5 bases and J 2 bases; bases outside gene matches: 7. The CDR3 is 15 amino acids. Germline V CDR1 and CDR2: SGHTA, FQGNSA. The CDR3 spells CASSAGQDMQETQYF. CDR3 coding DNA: TGTGCCAGCAGCGCGGGACAGGACATGCAAGAGACCCAGTACTTC. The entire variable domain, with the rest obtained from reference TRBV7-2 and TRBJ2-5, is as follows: GAGVSQSPSNKVTEKGKDVELRCDPISGHTALYWYRQSLGQGLEFLIYFQGNSAPDKSGLPSDRFSAERTGGSVSTLTIQRTQQEDSAVYLCASSAGQDMQETQYFGPGTRLLVL.

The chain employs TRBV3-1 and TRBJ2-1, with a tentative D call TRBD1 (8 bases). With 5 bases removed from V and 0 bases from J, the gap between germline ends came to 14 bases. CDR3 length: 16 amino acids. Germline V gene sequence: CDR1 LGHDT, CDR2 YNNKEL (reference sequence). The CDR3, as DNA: TGTGCCAGCAGCAAGAACAGGGGGGGCTCCTACAATGAGCAGTTCTTC. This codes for CASSKNRGGSYNEQFF.

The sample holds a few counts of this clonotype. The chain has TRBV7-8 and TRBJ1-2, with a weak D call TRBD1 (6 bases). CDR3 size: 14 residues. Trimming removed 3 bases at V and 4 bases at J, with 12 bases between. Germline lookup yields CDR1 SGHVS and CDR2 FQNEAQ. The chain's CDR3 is CASSLGAPRYGYTF. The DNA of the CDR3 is TGTGCCAGCAGCTTGGGGGCCCCCCGCTATGGCTACACCTTC.

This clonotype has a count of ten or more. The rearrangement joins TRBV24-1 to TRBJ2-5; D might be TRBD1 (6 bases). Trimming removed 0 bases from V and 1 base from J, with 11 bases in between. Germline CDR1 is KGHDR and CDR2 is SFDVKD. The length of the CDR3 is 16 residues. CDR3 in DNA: TGTGCCACCAGTGATTTGGGGATGGACAGCCAAGAGACCCAGTACTTC. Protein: CATSDLGMDSQETQYF.

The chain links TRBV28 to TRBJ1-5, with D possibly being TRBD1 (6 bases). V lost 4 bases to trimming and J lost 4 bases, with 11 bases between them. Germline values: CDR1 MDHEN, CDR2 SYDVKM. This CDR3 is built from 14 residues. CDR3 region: CASSSDSANQPQHF. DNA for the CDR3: TGTGCCAGCAGTTCGGACAGCGCTAATCAGCCCCAGCATTTT.

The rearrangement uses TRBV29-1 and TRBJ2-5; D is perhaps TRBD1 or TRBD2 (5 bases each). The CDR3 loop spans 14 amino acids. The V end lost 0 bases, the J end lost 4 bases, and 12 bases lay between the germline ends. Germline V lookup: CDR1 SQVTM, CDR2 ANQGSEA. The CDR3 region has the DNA TGCAGCGTTGAAGATGAGGGGCCCCGAGAGACCCAGTACTTC. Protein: CSVEDEGPRETQYF.

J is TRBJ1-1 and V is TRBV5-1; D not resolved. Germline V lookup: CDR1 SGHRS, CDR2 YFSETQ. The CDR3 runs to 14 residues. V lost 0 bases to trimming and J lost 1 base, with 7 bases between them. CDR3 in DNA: TGCGCCAGCAGCTTGGTGGCCGCGAACACTGAAGCTTTCTTT. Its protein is CASSLVAANTEAFF.

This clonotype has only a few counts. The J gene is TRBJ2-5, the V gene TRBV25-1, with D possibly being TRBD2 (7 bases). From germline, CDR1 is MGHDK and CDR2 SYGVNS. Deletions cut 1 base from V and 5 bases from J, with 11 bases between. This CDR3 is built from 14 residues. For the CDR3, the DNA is TGTGCCAGCAGTGAATTCGGGGGGCGTGAGACCCAGTACTTC. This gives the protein CASSEFGGRETQYF.

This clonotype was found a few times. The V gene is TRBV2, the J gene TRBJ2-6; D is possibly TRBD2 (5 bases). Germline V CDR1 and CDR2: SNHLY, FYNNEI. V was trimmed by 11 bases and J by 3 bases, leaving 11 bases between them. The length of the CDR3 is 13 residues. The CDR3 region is CAGRGFGANVLTF. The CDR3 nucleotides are TGTGCCGGACGCGGGTTTGGGGCCAACGTCCTGACTTTC.

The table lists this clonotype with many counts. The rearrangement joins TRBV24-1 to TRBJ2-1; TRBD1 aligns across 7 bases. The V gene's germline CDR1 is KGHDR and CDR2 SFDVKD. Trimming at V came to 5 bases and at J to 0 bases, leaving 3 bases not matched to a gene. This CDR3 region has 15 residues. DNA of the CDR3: TGTGCCACCAGTGGGGGACAGTACTCCTACAATGAGCAGTTCTTC. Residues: CATSGGQYSYNEQFF.

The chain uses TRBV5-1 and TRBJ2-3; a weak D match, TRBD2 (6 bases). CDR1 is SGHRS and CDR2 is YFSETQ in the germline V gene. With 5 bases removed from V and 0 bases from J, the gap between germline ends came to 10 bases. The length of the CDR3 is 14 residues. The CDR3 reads CASRPGLSTDTQYF. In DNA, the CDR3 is TGCGCCAGCAGGCCGGGACTCAGCACAGATACGCAGTATTTT.

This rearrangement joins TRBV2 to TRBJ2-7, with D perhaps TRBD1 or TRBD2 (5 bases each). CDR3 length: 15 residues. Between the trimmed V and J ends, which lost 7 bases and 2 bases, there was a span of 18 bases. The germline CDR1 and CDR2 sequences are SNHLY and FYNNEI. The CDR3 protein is CASTDEGRATYEQYF. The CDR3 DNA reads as TGTGCCAGCACCGACGAGGGACGGGCAACCTACGAGCAGTACTTC.